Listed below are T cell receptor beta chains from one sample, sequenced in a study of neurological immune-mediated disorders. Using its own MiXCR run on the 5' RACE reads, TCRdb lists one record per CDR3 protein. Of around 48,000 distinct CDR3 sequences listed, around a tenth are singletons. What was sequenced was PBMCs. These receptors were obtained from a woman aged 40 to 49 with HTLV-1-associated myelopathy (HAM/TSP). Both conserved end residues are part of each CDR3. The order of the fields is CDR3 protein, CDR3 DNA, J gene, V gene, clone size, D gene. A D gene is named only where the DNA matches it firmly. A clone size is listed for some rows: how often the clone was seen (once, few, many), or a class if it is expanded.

CDR3: CASSQSGDRGTGELFF
DNA: TGCGCCAGCAGCCAGAGTGGGGACCGGGGCACCGGGGAGCTGTTTTTT
J: TRBJ2-2
V: TRBV5-1
size: many
D: NA

CDR3: CASSLDGRGQGYTF
DNA: TGTGCCAGCAGCTTAGATGGTAGGGGGCAAGGCTACACCTTC
J: TRBJ1-2
V: TRBV7-2
size: many
D: TRBD1

CDR3: CATSDLTGTDTQYF
DNA: TGTGCCACCAGTGATTTGACAGGCACAGATACGCAGTATTTT
J: TRBJ2-3
V: TRBV24-1
size: many
D: NA

CDR3: CASSVATGGANVLTF
DNA: TGTGCCAGCAGCGTAGCGACGGGTGGGGCCAACGTCCTGACTTTC
J: TRBJ2-6
V: TRBV9
size: many
D: NA

CDR3: CASSQDRLNTGELFF
DNA: TGCGCCAGCAGCCAAGACAGACTTAACACCGGGGAGCTGTTTTTT
J: TRBJ2-2
V: TRBV5-1
size: many
D: NA

CDR3: CASSPRQGINEKLFF
DNA: TGTGCCAGCAGCCCTAGACAGGGCATCAATGAAAAACTGTTTTTT
J: TRBJ1-4
V: TRBV3-1
size: many
D: TRBD1

CDR3: CASSQEFGGSGANVLTF
DNA: TGTGCCAGCAGCCAAGAATTCGGGGGATCTGGGGCCAACGTCCTGACTTTC
J: TRBJ2-6
V: TRBV3-1
size: many
D: NA

CDR3: CASSYSRTGKTEAFF
DNA: TGTGCCAGCAGTTACTCAAGGACAGGGAAGACTGAAGCTTTCTTT
J: TRBJ1-1
V: TRBV6-2/TRBV6-3
size: many
D: TRBD1

CDR3: CASSLYRDTGKLFF
DNA: TGCGCCAGCAGCCTTTACCGGGACACTGGAAAACTGTTTTTT
J: TRBJ1-4
V: TRBV4-3
size: many
D: NA

CDR3: CASSLWTSDYEQYF
DNA: TGCGCCAGCAGCTTGTGGACTAGCGATTACGAGCAGTACTTC
J: TRBJ2-7
V: TRBV5-1
size: many
D: TRBD2

CDR3: CASSLTGTGTDTQYF
DNA: TGCGCCAGCAGCTTGACAGGGACAGGCACAGATACGCAGTATTTT
J: TRBJ2-3
V: TRBV5-1
size: many
D: TRBD1

CDR3: CATAEQFANYGYTF
DNA: TGTGCCACCGCAGAGCAGTTTGCTAACTATGGCTACACCTTC
J: TRBJ1-2
V: TRBV10-3
size: many
D: NA

CDR3: CASRKAPNTEAFF
DNA: TGTGCCAGCAGGAAAGCCCCGAACACTGAAGCTTTCTTT
J: TRBJ1-1
V: TRBV2
size: many
D: NA

CDR3: CASSQGFGTVGETQYF
DNA: TGCGCCAGCAGCCAAGGGTTCGGGACGGTTGGAGAGACCCAGTACTTC
J: TRBJ2-5
V: TRBV4-1
size: many
D: NA

CDR3: CSAPGQANTGELFF
DNA: TGCAGTGCCCCCGGACAGGCAAACACCGGGGAGCTGTTTTTT
J: TRBJ2-2
V: TRBV20-1
size: many
D: TRBD1

CDR3: CAIKGTGQETQYF
DNA: TGTGCCATCAAGGGGACGGGGCAAGAGACCCAGTACTTC
J: TRBJ2-5
V: TRBV10-3
size: many
D: NA

CDR3: CASSLDSGETQYF
DNA: TGCGCCAGCAGCTTGGATAGCGGGGAGACCCAGTACTTC
J: TRBJ2-5
V: TRBV5-1
size: many
D: TRBD2

CDR3: CSARPSGGSYNEQFF
DNA: TGCAGTGCTAGACCTAGCGGGGGCTCCTACAATGAGCAGTTCTTC
J: TRBJ2-1
V: TRBV20-1
size: many
D: TRBD2

CDR3: CASSLVNTDRAGGYTF
DNA: TGTGCCAGCAGCCTAGTAAATACTGACAGGGCAGGTGGCTACACCTTC
J: TRBJ1-2
V: TRBV11-3
size: NA
D: TRBD1

CDR3: CASRTDRGGLDTEAFF
DNA: TGCGCCAGCAGGACGGACAGGGGGGGGCTGGACACTGAAGCTTTCTTT
J: TRBJ1-1
V: TRBV5-1
size: many
D: TRBD1

CDR3: CASSYSTQGQFF
DNA: TGTGCCAGCAGTTACTCGACTCAGGGGCAGTTCTTC
J: TRBJ2-1
V: TRBV6-2/TRBV6-3
size: many
D: NA

CDR3: CASSPLIGGHNEQFF
DNA: TGTGCCAGCTCACCACTCATTGGGGGACACAATGAGCAGTTCTTC
J: TRBJ2-1
V: TRBV18
size: many
D: NA

CDR3: CSPQGGRETQYF
DNA: TGCAGCCCCCAGGGGGGGAGGGAGACCCAGTACTTC
J: TRBJ2-5
V: TRBV20-1
size: many
D: NA

CDR3: CASSYMHRGRDTQYF
DNA: TGTGCCAGCAGCTACATGCACAGGGGGAGGGATACGCAGTATTTT
J: TRBJ2-3
V: TRBV7-8
size: many
D: TRBD1

CDR3: CASSLALAGGDTQYF
DNA: TGTGCCAGCAGCTTAGCCCTAGCGGGGGGTGATACGCAGTATTTT
J: TRBJ2-3
V: TRBV5-4
size: many
D: TRBD2

CDR3: CASSLAPGANVLTF
DNA: TGTGCCAGCAGCTTAGCGCCCGGGGCCAATGTCCTGACTTTC
J: TRBJ2-6
V: TRBV7-6
size: few
D: NA

CDR3: CANSPSADVQETQYF
DNA: TGTGCCAACAGTCCCTCCGCGGACGTACAAGAGACCCAGTACTTC
J: TRBJ2-5
V: TRBV12-3/TRBV12-4
size: NA
D: NA

CDR3: CSARDLVRGANEQFF
DNA: TGCAGTGCTAGAGATCTGGTACGGGGGGCCAATGAGCAGTTCTTC
J: TRBJ2-1
V: TRBV20-1
size: many
D: NA

CDR3: CASSLDGGNTIYF
DNA: TGTGCCAGCAGTTTGGACGGAGGAAACACCATATATTTT
J: TRBJ1-3
V: TRBV12-3/TRBV12-4
size: many
D: NA

CDR3: CSVEEGPTGELFF
DNA: TGCAGCGTTGAAGAGGGGCCCACCGGGGAGCTGTTTTTT
J: TRBJ2-2
V: TRBV29-1
size: many
D: NA

CDR3: CSATGTEWNTEAFF
DNA: TGCAGTGCGACCGGAACCGAGTGGAACACTGAAGCTTTCTTT
J: TRBJ1-1
V: TRBV20-1
size: many
D: NA

CDR3: CASSLIAGDRTDTQYF
DNA: TGTGCCAGCAGTTTAATTGCGGGGGATCGCACAGATACGCAGTATTTT
J: TRBJ2-3
V: TRBV27
size: many
D: TRBD2

CDR3: CASSDENWGRDEQFF
DNA: TGCGCCAGCAGTGACGAAAACTGGGGGCGAGATGAGCAGTTCTTC
J: TRBJ2-1
V: TRBV10-1
size: many
D: NA

CDR3: CASSFSGGQGTYYEQYF
DNA: TGCGCCAGCAGCTTCTCGGGGGGACAGGGGACATACTACGAGCAGTACTTC
J: TRBJ2-7
V: TRBV5-1
size: many
D: TRBD1

CDR3: CASSADEGHYGYTF
DNA: TGCGCCAGCAGCGCGGACGAGGGCCACTATGGCTACACCTTC
J: TRBJ1-2
V: TRBV5-1
size: many
D: NA

CDR3: CASSQDTGPSEAFF
DNA: TGCGCCAGCAGCCAAGATACGGGGCCGTCTGAAGCTTTCTTT
J: TRBJ1-1
V: TRBV4-3
size: many
D: NA

CDR3: CASAIREQYF
DNA: TGTGCTAGTGCAATACGCGAGCAGTACTTC
J: TRBJ2-7
V: TRBV12-5
size: many
D: NA

CDR3: CASKRGVWREAEAFF
DNA: TGTGCCAGCAAACGCGGGGTTTGGCGTGAGGCTGAAGCTTTCTTT
J: TRBJ1-1
V: TRBV6-5
size: many
D: NA

CDR3: CSVRAGESGGNTEAFF
DNA: TGCAGCGTCCGGGCCGGAGAGTCAGGGGGGAACACTGAAGCTTTCTTT
J: TRBJ1-1
V: TRBV29-1
size: many
D: TRBD1

CDR3: CASSSGQASNQPQHF
DNA: TGTGCCAGCAGTTCTGGACAGGCAAGCAATCAGCCCCAGCATTTT
J: TRBJ1-5
V: TRBV27
size: many
D: TRBD1

CDR3: CASSLGDRGYEQYF
DNA: TGTGCCAGCAGCTTAGGGGACAGGGGATACGAGCAGTACTTC
J: TRBJ2-7
V: TRBV7-6
size: many
D: TRBD1

CDR3: CASSLDGLAGRTDTQYF
DNA: TGTGCCAGCAGCTTAGATGGACTAGCGGGTCGCACAGATACGCAGTATTTT
J: TRBJ2-3
V: TRBV7-2
size: many
D: TRBD2